This TCR beta chain is drawn from a study of cytomegalovirus exposure and HLA in healthy donors. Study-level findings and limits: Cytomegalovirus status was reportedly diagnosed by the classifier with high specificity and sensitivity. Accurate predictions that matched the HLA-A and HLA-B alleles of most subjects were reportedly made from TCR beta sequences. Only CMV serostatus was available as immune exposure information. Specificity for CMV antigens was confirmed in vitro for a few of the CMV-associated chains.

PCR amplification relied on 60 Vbeta primers (plus 13 Jbeta primers). Repertoires were generated with immunoSEQ multiplex PCR, while TCRdb's copy carries only in-frame clones and drops some. The data contain 150,000 to 200,000 clones, 65% to 80% of them singletons. Trimming removed 6 bases from V and 4 bases from J; junction bases left unmatched: 11. CDR3 size: 15 residues. The germline V gene has CDR1 SGDLS and CDR2 YYNGEE. This clone has a handful of counts. Its antigen is not known. Material for sequencing was PBMCs. The V call is TRBV9, the J call TRBJ1-2, with 8 bases identical to TRBD1. The clonotype was recovered from a woman aged 45-59 years in good health and CMV-seropositive. CDR3 residues: CASTNSGQGLYGYTF. Here the CDR3 DNA reads TGTGCCAGCACTAACTCTGGACAGGGACTCTATGGCTACACCTTC.